These 9 T cell receptor beta chains share one sample of origin, sequenced in a study of cytotoxic CD8 clonotypes in ibrutinib-treated CLL. Method: immunoSEQ multiplex PCR; TCRdb's copy keeps in-frame clones and lacks some. This table has over 110,000 clones, around 93% appearing once. Sequenced here: PBMCs, sampled after 12 months of ibrutinib treatment. The receptors come from a human donor with chronic lymphocytic leukemia.

The chain combines TRBV19 with TRBJ2-5, with 7 bases matching TRBD1. CDR3 length: 11 residues. Germline V gives CDR1 LNHDA, CDR2 SQIVND (reference sequence). V lost 4 bases to trimming and J lost 7 bases; unmatched junction nucleotides: 0. As DNA, the CDR3 is TGTGCCAGTAGTACAGGGGGGACCCAGTACTTC. It specifies CASSTGGTQYF.

The J gene is TRBJ1-3, the V gene TRBV18, with D unresolved. V lost 0 bases and J lost 1, with 13 bases in between. The CDR3 extends over 17 amino acids. The germline V gene encodes CDR1 KGHSH and CDR2 LQKENI. The CDR3 DNA follows: TGTGCCAGCTCACCACCCGGGGAGTTTGAGTCTGGAAACACCATATATTTT. The encoded protein is CASSPPGEFESGNTIYF.

The chain has TRBV4-2 and TRBJ1-2, with a possible D match to TRBD1 (6 bases). There are 14 residues in the CDR3. The germline V gene has CDR1 LGHNA and CDR2 YNFKEQ. V was shortened by 1 base and J by 7 bases, with 13 bases between the two germline ends. The CDR3 here is CASSQGEGVSGYTF. CDR3 nucleotide sequence: TGTGCCAGCAGCCAAGGCGAGGGGGTCAGTGGCTACACCTTC.

V gene TRBV19 combines with J gene TRBJ1-1, with D tentatively TRBD1 (6 bases). From germline, CDR1 is LNHDA and CDR2 SQIVND (reference sequence). The CDR3 has 13 amino acids. V lost 9 bases to trimming and J lost 0 bases, with 11 bases between them. CDR3 in amino acids: CASVQGMNTEAFF. For the CDR3, the DNA is TGTGCCAGCGTGCAGGGGATGAACACTGAAGCTTTCTTT.

The chain has TRBV28 and TRBJ2-7, with TRBD1 matching 9 bases. The J segment lost 3 bases and the V segment lost 3 bases, leaving 3 bases of the junction unmatched. Germline loops: CDR1 MDHEN, CDR2 SYDVKM. The CDR3 consists of 14 residues. The CDR3 sequence: CASSFGTGNYEQYF. CDR3 sequence (DNA): TGTGCCAGCAGTTTTGGGACAGGGAACTACGAGCAGTACTTC.

The rearrangement uses TRBV15 and TRBJ2-7; 11 bases line up with TRBD1. Germline assignment: CDR1 LNHNV and CDR2 YYDKDF (reference sequence). The CDR3 totals 15 residues. Unmatched junction bases numbered 9, after V lost 0 bases and J lost 11 bases. CDR3 nucleotides: TGTGCCACCAGCAGAGACAGGGACAGGGGGGGTTTGAAGTACTTC. Amino acids: CATSRDRDRGGLKYF.

J is TRBJ2-7 and V is TRBV11-2; 9 bases are shared with TRBD1. The CDR3 loop spans 15 amino acids. V dropped 2 bases and J dropped 5; count of bases not matched to a gene: 7. Looked up from germline, CDR1 is SGHAT and CDR2 is FQNNGV. Here the CDR3 reads CASSLTGTGTNEQYF. As DNA, the CDR3 is TGTGCCAGCAGCTTAACCGGGACAGGGACAAACGAGCAGTACTTC.

This rearrangement joins TRBV6-5 to TRBJ2-7, with a possible D match to TRBD1 (5 bases). The germline V gene has CDR1 MNHEY and CDR2 SVGAGI. Trimming took off 0 bases at V and 5 bases at J, with 8 bases between the two ends. The CDR3 length is 13 residues. CDR3 in DNA: TGTGCCAGCAGTTACTCGCAGGGTAACGAGCAGTACTTC. Translation: CASSYSQGNEQYF.

The V gene is TRBV29-1, the J gene TRBJ2-3; no firm D call. This CDR3 spans 12 amino acids. The germline V gene has CDR1 SQVTM and CDR2 ANQGSEA. The V and J ends lost 7 bases and 2 bases respectively, with 10 bases between them. This chain's CDR3 is CSARTATDTQYF. In DNA, the CDR3 is TGCAGCGCACGGACGGCCACAGATACGCAGTATTTT.